A single sample gave rise to the 18 T cell receptor beta chains below, sequenced in a study of T cells after posttransplantation cyclophosphamide. Treatment was busulfan-fludarabine conditioning, a marrow graft, and cyclophosphamide on days +3 and +4. The repertoire was sequenced with immunoSEQ multiplex PCR; TCRdb's copy has only in-frame clones and lacks some. The specimen has roughly 2,700 clones, none found just once. This sample comprised PBMCs, obtained after allogeneic stem cell transplant with posttransplant cyclophosphamide. Receptors were obtained from a female patient between 50 and 59 years old who received an allogeneic stem cell transplant from a related donor, was CMV-positive, and had no GVHD. The graft donor may be the source of some T cells.

This clone came up many times. V and J are TRBV4-1 and TRBJ2-7, with a weak D call TRBD1 (6 bases). Germline loops: CDR1 MGHRA, CDR2 YSYEKL. The CDR3 spans 14 residues. V lost 0 bases and J lost 6, with 12 bases in between. CDR3 region: CASSQDGPTGEQYF. The CDR3 nucleotides are TGCGCCAGCAGCCAAGATGGGCCGACAGGCGAGCAGTACTTC.

There are many counts of this clone. This chain uses TRBV19 with TRBJ1-1; D unclear. Germline CDR1 reads LNHDA; CDR2 reads SQIVND (reference sequence). The CDR3 has 13 residues. Trimming pared 6 bases from V and 3 bases from J, leaving 11 bases between. The CDR3 region has the DNA TGTGCCAGTAGCGGGTTCGGTGACACTGAAGCTTTCTTT. Translating it yields CASSGFGDTEAFF.

The sample holds many counts of this clone. J is TRBJ2-7 and V is TRBV5-6; D might be TRBD1 (5 bases). The CDR3 covers 15 residues. With 5 bases removed from V and 1 base from J, the gap between germline ends came to 16 bases. Germline CDR1 SGHDT, CDR2 YYEEEE. This CDR3 is CASSYIDRSSYEQYF. The DNA for the CDR3 is TGTGCCAGCAGTTATATCGACAGATCTTCCTACGAGCAGTACTTC.

This clone is termed medium-sized. The genes are TRBV10-2 and TRBJ1-1, with TRBD1 matching 7 bases. V shed 6 bases, J shed 4 bases, and the junction held 11 bases outside the gene matches. From germline, CDR1 is WSHSY and CDR2 SAAADI. The CDR3 has 15 amino acids. CDR3 in DNA: TGCGCCAGCAGCTGGGACAGACTTAGAGGCACTGAAGCTTTCTTT. It codes for CASSWDRLRGTEAFF.

This clone showed up many times. The chain joins TRBV2 to TRBJ1-2, with D possibly TRBD1 on 6 matching bases. The CDR3 contains 13 residues. Trimming shortened V by 0 bases and J by 8 bases, and 10 bases separated the two germline ends. Germline CDR1 is SNHLY and CDR2 is FYNNEI. The CDR3 protein is CASSEALQGGYTF. CDR3 DNA: TGTGCCAGCAGTGAAGCGCTTCAGGGGGGCTACACCTTC.

Only a few counts were recorded for this clone. V and J are TRBV7-9 and TRBJ2-2; 9 nucleotides align to TRBD1. CDR1 and CDR2 (germline): SEHNR, FQNEAQ (reference sequence). This CDR3 contains 14 residues. V lost 4 bases to trimming and J lost 5 bases; unmatched junction nucleotides: 2. The DNA of the CDR3 is TGTGCCAGCAGCTCCGGGACAGGGACCGGGGAGCTGTTTTTT. It yields the protein CASSSGTGTGELFF.

The chain joins TRBV25-1 to TRBJ2-1; possible D gene TRBD1, 6 bases. Germline loops: CDR1 MGHDK, CDR2 SYGVNS. The CDR3 is made up of 13 amino acids. Trimming shortened V by 8 bases and J by 7 bases, and 15 bases separated the two germline ends. Here the CDR3 reads CASGTQGRNEQFF. In DNA form, the CDR3 reads TGTGCCAGCGGAACACAGGGAAGGAATGAGCAGTTCTTC.

By proportion, this clone is medium-sized. The chain is built from TRBV7-9 and TRBJ1-1, with a possible D match to TRBD1 (5 bases). The CDR3 totals 14 residues. Trimming took off 1 base at V and 7 bases at J, with 13 bases between the two ends. Germline assignment: CDR1 SEHNR and CDR2 FQNEAQ (reference sequence). The CDR3 sequence is CASSLGQGMIEAFF. The CDR3 DNA follows: TGTGCCAGCAGCTTAGGGCAGGGTATGATTGAAGCTTTCTTT.

This clone is deemed medium-sized. The genes are TRBV24-1 and TRBJ2-1; TRBD1 matches 8 bases. V was clipped by 4 bases and J by 7 bases; unmatched bases: 5. The CDR3 covers 14 residues. Germline V gives CDR1 KGHDR, CDR2 SFDVKD. The CDR3 loop is CATSERDRNNEQFF. The CDR3 DNA follows: TGTGCCACCAGTGAAAGGGACAGGAATAATGAGCAGTTCTTC.

This clone is termed medium-sized. This chain links TRBV18 with TRBJ1-1; possibly TRBD1 for D (6 bases). CDR1 KGHSH and CDR2 LQKENI come from the germline V gene. The CDR3 loop spans 15 amino acids. V was cut by 4 bases and J by 8 bases, with 20 bases left in between. The CDR3 sequence: CASSLSGGTTGEAFF. In nucleotides, the CDR3 is TGTGCCAGCTCACTCTCGGGAGGGACAACTGGGGAAGCTTTCTTT.

This clone was seen at least ten times. The J gene is TRBJ2-2, the V gene TRBV6-2 or TRBV6-3, with D possibly TRBD1 on 5 matching bases. Germline V CDR1 and CDR2: MNHEY, SVGEGT. Deletions cut 4 bases from V and 6 bases from J, with 24 bases between. This CDR3 is 18 amino acids long. The CDR3 reads CASSSAGELWGRAGELFF. The CDR3 nucleotides are TGTGCCAGCAGTTCAGCTGGTGAACTCTGGGGCCGCGCCGGGGAGCTGTTTTTT.

This clone was seen ten or more times. This chain joins TRBV19 and TRBJ1-1, with D perhaps matching TRBD1 (5 bases). Germline assignment: CDR1 LNHDA and CDR2 SQIVND (reference sequence). With 4 bases removed from V and 7 bases from J, the gap between germline ends came to 19 bases. The CDR3 loop spans 15 amino acids. CDR3 residues: CASSTPAGWEGEAFF. CDR3 nucleotides: TGTGCCAGTAGTACCCCCGCAGGGTGGGAAGGTGAAGCTTTCTTT.

This clone was observed at least ten times. The chain links TRBV7-6 to TRBJ2-6, with D tentatively TRBD1 (6 bases). Germline V gene sequence: CDR1 SGHVS, CDR2 FNYEAQ. Trimming took 5 bases from V and 0 from J, leaving 17 bases between them. The CDR3 spans 18 residues. CDR3 nucleotide sequence: TGTGCCAGCAGCAGGGGACAACGGCTCTACTCTGGGGCCAACGTCCTGACTTTC. This translates into CASSRGQRLYSGANVLTF.

In its sample, this clone is medium-sized. This chain connects TRBV19 to TRBJ1-2, with a possible D match to TRBD1 (6 bases). The CDR3 is 12 amino acids. Trimming took off 3 bases at V and 11 bases at J, with 13 bases between the two ends. From germline, CDR1 is LNHDA and CDR2 SQIVND (reference sequence). The DNA for the CDR3 is TGTGCCAGTAGTATGGGGGCGCAGGGTTACACCTTC. This encodes CASSMGAQGYTF.

The table lists this clone with many counts. The V gene is TRBV9, the J gene TRBJ2-5, with a weak D call TRBD1 (6 bases). In germline, CDR1 is SGDLS, CDR2 YYNGEE. Trimming stripped 4 bases from V and 0 bases from J, with 10 bases between. This CDR3 spans 14 amino acids. The CDR3 DNA reads TGTGCCAGCAGCTTTTGGACAGACCAAGAGACCCAGTACTTC. It codes for CASSFWTDQETQYF.

This clone was observed at least ten times. V is TRBV7-2 and J is TRBJ2-1; D is uncertain. The V gene lost 1 base and the J gene lost 0 bases, with 16 bases spanning the gap. Germline CDR1 is SGHTA and CDR2 is FQGNSA. This CDR3 region has 18 residues. The CDR3 sequence is CASSLVHPRLSSYNEQFF. CDR3 sequence (DNA): TGTGCCAGCAGCTTAGTCCACCCGCGCCTGAGCTCCTACAATGAGCAGTTCTTC.

This clone ranks as medium-sized (0.01 to 0.1%). The chain uses TRBV11-1 and TRBJ2-7; TRBD2 matches 9 bases. J lost 2 bases, V lost 1 base, and 9 bases had no gene match. Germline CDR1 reads SGHAT; CDR2 reads FQDESV (reference sequence). The CDR3 totals 17 residues. The CDR3 here is CASSLGRSGRPTYEQYF. CDR3 DNA sequence: TGTGCCAGCAGCTTAGGTAGGAGCGGGAGGCCGACCTACGAGCAGTACTTC. The whole variable domain, filled in from reference TRBV11-1 and TRBJ2-7, reads EAEVAQSPRYKITEKSQAVAFWCDPISGHATLYWYRQILGQGPELLVQFQDESVVDDSQLPKDRFSAERLKGVDSTLKIQPAELGDSAMYLCASSLGRSGRPTYEQYFGPGTRLTVT.

At least ten counts were recorded for this clone. The chain has TRBV27 and TRBJ1-4; TRBD1 aligns across 9 bases. The CDR3 covers 15 residues. V lost 3 bases and J lost 4; bases outside the gene matches: 3. From germline, CDR1 is MNHEY and CDR2 SMNVEV (reference sequence). The CDR3 DNA sequence: TGTGCCAGCAGTTTGACAGGGGGGGTTAATGAAAAACTGTTTTTT. Protein product: CASSLTGGVNEKLFF.